This T cell receptor beta chain appears in the sequencing data of a study of CD8 T cells in Susac syndrome. This clonotype was counted a single time. RNA amounts of roughly 0.45 to 1 ug underwent reverse transcription with random hexamers. TCRdb re-called the immunoSEQ multiplex PCR reads through MiXCR, storing one row per CDR3 protein. The data show hundreds of thousands of distinct CDR3 sequences, with more than 70% seen just once and more than 0.09% held by the top ten. This TCR was recovered from a human donor with multiple sclerosis. Specimen: CD8+ T cells from PBMCs.

The CDR3 sequence: CASSFKGRTDTQYF. CDR3 DNA sequence: TGTGCCAGCAGCTTCAAGGGACGCACAGATACGCAGTATTTT. This chain joins TRBV7-9 and TRBJ2-3; D might be TRBD1 or TRBD2, each matching 5 bases. Trimming left V 3 bases short and J 1 base short, with 8 bases between. The CDR3 contains 14 residues. The V gene's germline CDR1 is SEHNR and CDR2 FQNEAQ (reference sequence).